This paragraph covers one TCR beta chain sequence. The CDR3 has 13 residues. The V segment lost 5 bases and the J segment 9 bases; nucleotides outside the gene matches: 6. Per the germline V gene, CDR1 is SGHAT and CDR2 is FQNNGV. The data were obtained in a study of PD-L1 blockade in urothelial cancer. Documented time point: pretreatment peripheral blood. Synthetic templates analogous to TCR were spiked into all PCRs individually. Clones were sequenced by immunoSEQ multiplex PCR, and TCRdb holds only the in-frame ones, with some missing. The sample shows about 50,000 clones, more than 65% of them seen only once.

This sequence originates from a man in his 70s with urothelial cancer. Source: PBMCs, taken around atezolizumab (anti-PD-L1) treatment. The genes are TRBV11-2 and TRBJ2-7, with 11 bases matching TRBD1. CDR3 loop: CASSAWTGGGQYF. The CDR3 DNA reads TGTGCCAGCAGCGCCTGGACAGGGGGCGGGCAGTACTTC. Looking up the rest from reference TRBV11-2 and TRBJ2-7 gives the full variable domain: EAGVAQSPRYKIIEKRQSVAFWCNPISGHATLYWYQQILGQGPKLLIQFQNNGVVDDSQLPKDRFSAERLKGVDSTLKIQPAKLEDSAVYLCASSAWTGGGQYFGPGTRLTVT.